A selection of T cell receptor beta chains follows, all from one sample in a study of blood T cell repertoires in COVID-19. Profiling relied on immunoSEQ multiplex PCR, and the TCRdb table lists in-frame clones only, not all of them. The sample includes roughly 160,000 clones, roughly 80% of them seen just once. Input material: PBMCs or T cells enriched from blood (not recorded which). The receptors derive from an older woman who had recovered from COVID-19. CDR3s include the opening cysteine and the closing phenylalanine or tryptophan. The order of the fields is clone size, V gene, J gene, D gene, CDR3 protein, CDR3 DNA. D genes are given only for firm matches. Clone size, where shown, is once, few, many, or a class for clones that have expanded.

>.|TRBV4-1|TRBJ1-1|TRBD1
CASSQVGDHRGTEAFF
TGCGCCAGCAGCCAAGTCGGGGACCACAGGGGGACTGAAGCTTTCTTT
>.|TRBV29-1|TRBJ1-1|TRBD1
CSVDYRGDTEAFF
TGCAGCGTTGACTACAGGGGGGACACTGAAGCTTTCTTT
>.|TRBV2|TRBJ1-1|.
CASRARFGGEAFF
TGTGCCAGCAGGGCTCGATTCGGCGGTGAAGCTTTCTTT
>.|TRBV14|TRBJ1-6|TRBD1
CASSQDPGGDSPLHF
TGTGCCAGCAGCCAAGACCCAGGGGGTGATTCACCCCTCCACTTT
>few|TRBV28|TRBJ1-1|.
CASSRSNRRNTEAFF
TGTGCCAGCAGCCGCTCGAACAGGCGAAACACTGAAGCTTTCTTT
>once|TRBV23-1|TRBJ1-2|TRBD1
CASSTTGDPSHGYTF
TGCGCCAGCAGTACTACAGGGGACCCCTCCCATGGCTACACCTTC
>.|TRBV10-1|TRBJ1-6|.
CASSESGELGSPLHF
TGCGCCAGCAGTGAATCAGGGGAATTAGGATCACCCCTCCACTTT
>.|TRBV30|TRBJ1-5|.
CAWGTMNQPQHF
TGTGCCTGGGGGACAATGAATCAGCCCCAGCATTTT
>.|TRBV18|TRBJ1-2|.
CASSPGRREGTTF
TGTGCCAGCTCACCGGGTCGTAGGGAGGGAACCACCTTC
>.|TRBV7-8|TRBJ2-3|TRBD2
CASSLRTSGGLTDTQYF
TGTGCCAGCAGCCTCCGGACTAGCGGGGGCCTCACAGATACGCAGTATTTT
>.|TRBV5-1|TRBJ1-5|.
CASSFGEGNQPQHF
TGCGCCAGCAGCTTCGGCGAGGGCAATCAGCCCCAGCATTTT
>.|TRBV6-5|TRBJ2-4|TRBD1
CASMDRQNIQYF
TGTGCCAGCATGGACAGGCAAAACATTCAGTACTTC
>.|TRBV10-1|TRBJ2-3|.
CASSEVTPGTQYF
TGCGCCAGCAGTGAAGTTACTCCGGGTACGCAGTATTTT
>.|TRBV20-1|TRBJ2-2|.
CSARDWSVNTGELFF
TGCAGTGCTCGTGACTGGAGTGTGAACACCGGGGAGCTGTTTTTT
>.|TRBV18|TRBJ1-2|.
CASSPSGAGRNYGYTF
TGTGCCAGCTCACCATCAGGGGCTGGTCGGAACTATGGCTACACCTTC
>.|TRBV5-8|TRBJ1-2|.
CASSLGPDRSGGYTF
TGTGCCAGCAGCTTGGGCCCGGACAGATCGGGGGGCTACACCTTC
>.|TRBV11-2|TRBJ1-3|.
CASSPGWSQGEFPGNTIYF
TGTGCCAGCAGCCCCGGATGGTCGCAGGGCGAGTTTCCTGGAAACACCATATATTTT
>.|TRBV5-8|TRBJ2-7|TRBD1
CASSAGQGADEQYF
TGTGCCAGCAGCGCCGGACAGGGGGCCGACGAGCAGTACTTC
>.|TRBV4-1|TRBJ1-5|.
CASSPYADSNQPQHF
TGCGCCAGCAGCCCCTATGCCGATAGCAATCAGCCCCAGCATTTT
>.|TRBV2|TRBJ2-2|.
CASNDDRKNTGELFF
TGTGCCAGCAATGATGACAGGAAAAACACCGGGGAGCTGTTTTTT
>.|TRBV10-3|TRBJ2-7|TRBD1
CAIRGGGQGYEQYF
TGTGCCATCAGGGGTGGGGGACAGGGCTACGAGCAGTACTTC
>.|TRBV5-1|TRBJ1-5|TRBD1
CASRMGQGDNQPQHF
TGCGCCAGCAGGATGGGACAGGGGGACAATCAGCCCCAGCATTTT